These T cell receptor beta chains were read from a single sample in a study of memory CD4+ T cells and cytomegalovirus serostatus. Profiling relied on immunoSEQ multiplex PCR, and the TCRdb table lists in-frame clones only, not all of them. The sample shows about 56,000 clones, around 76% of them seen only once. The sample comprised memory CD4+ T cells from blood. The receptor set was obtained from an adult in good health and CMV-seronegative. The CDR3 runs from the conserved cysteine through the conserved F or W. A D gene is named only where the DNA matches it firmly. Clone size, where shown, is once, few, many, or a class for clones that have expanded.

D,length,size,J,V,DNA,CDR3
NA,14,NA,TRBJ1-3,TRBV9,TGTGCCAGCAGCGTACAACAGACCGGAAACACCATATATTTT,CASSVQQTGNTIYF
TRBD1,16,once,TRBJ2-3,TRBV9,TGTGCCAGCAGCGTAGGGGCAGGGGGCAGGGCAGATACGCAGTATTTT,CASSVGAGGRADTQYF
TRBD1,14,few,TRBJ2-1,TRBV2,TGTGCCAGCAGTTACCCCGGACAGGGTAGGTTGCAGTTCTTC,CASSYPGQGRLQFF
TRBD1,15,NA,TRBJ1-1,TRBV19,TGTGCCAGTGGGTCCCGGACAGGGGTTGTTACTGAAGCTTTCTTT,CASGSRTGVVTEAFF
NA,15,NA,TRBJ1-2,TRBV28,TGTGCCAGCAGTTTTAAAGACAGGATACTCTATGGCTACACCTTC,CASSFKDRILYGYTF
NA,17,NA,TRBJ2-2,TRBV27,TGTGCCAGCAGTCCCCTCTATCCATTAGCGAACCCCCCGGAGCTGTTTTTT,CASSPLYPLANPPELFF
TRBD2,14,NA,TRBJ2-3,TRBV7-3,TGTGCCAGCAGCTTATTAGCGGGTACAGATACGCAGTATTTT,CASSLLAGTDTQYF
TRBD2,15,few,TRBJ2-3,TRBV7-3,TGTGCCAGCAGTTCCGGGGGGGCGGGCACAGATACGCAGTATTTT,CASSSGGAGTDTQYF
TRBD2,14,NA,TRBJ2-1,TRBV30,TGTGCCTGGAGTGTGTGGGGGGGTTACAATGAGCAGTTCTTC,CAWSVWGGYNEQFF
NA,17,NA,TRBJ2-3,TRBV9,TGTGCCAGCAGCGTATCCTGGGCCCCGGGCGGCTTGGTCACGCAGTATTTT,CASSVSWAPGGLVTQYF
NA,15,NA,TRBJ2-4,TRBV2,TGTGCCAGCGGAATTTGGTTGTTAGCCAAAAACATTCAGTACTTC,CASGIWLLAKNIQYF
TRBD1,14,NA,TRBJ2-7,TRBV5-5,TGTGCCAGCAGCCCCTGGACAGGGCGTGCCACATGGTACTTC,CASSPWTGRATWYF
NA,15,NA,TRBJ2-6,TRBV4-2,TGTGCCAGCAGCCAAGAAGCCTCTGGGGCCAACGTCCTGACTTTC,CASSQEASGANVLTF
NA,12,NA,TRBJ2-1,TRBV7-2,TGTGCCAGCAGCCCCACGGGGGATGAGCAGTTCTTC,CASSPTGDEQFF
NA,11,NA,TRBJ1-1,TRBV30,TGTGCCTGGAGTGTACGAGCTGAAGCTTTCTTT,CAWSVRAEAFF
TRBD2,17,NA,TRBJ2-1,TRBV4-1,TGCGCCAGCAGCCAACCCAGCGGGGCTAGCTCCTACAATGAGCAGTTCTTC,CASSQPSGASSYNEQFF
NA,15,NA,TRBJ1-2,TRBV5-1,TGCGCCAGCAGCTTGGCCGAGGTGACGGTCTATGGCTACACCTTC,CASSLAEVTVYGYTF
NA,16,NA,TRBJ2-3,TRBV7-2,TGTGCCAGCAGCTTATTGGGGCGGGGCGGCACAGATACGCAGTATTTT,CASSLLGRGGTDTQYF
NA,16,NA,TRBJ2-5,TRBV5-4,TGTGCCAGCAGCTTGGGCCCCGGGAGACAACAAGAGACCCAGTACTTC,CASSLGPGRQQETQYF
NA,13,few,TRBJ1-4,TRBV18,TGTGCCAGCTCCCCAGGGTTGGGGGAAAAACTGTTTTTT,CASSPGLGEKLFF
NA,17,NA,TRBJ1-2,TRBV2,TGTGCCAGCAGTGAGATACCCGAAGGGGGTAGGAACTATGGCTACACCTTC,CASSEIPEGGRNYGYTF
TRBD1,13,few,TRBJ1-2,TRBV7-6,TGTGCCAGCAGCTTAGTGCAGGGGGATGGCTACACCTTC,CASSLVQGDGYTF
NA,14,NA,TRBJ2-7,TRBV5-1,TGCGCCAGCAGCTCGACGGAGGGGTCCTACGAGCAGTACTTC,CASSSTEGSYEQYF
TRBD1,15,NA,TRBJ2-7,TRBV5-1,TGCGCCAGCAGCTCCACAGGGGTCCTCTCCTACGAGCAGTACTTC,CASSSTGVLSYEQYF
NA,12,NA,TRBJ1-1,TRBV28,TGTGCCAGCAGTTTTGGGAGGACTGAAGCTTTCTTT,CASSFGRTEAFF
NA,13,NA,TRBJ1-2,TRBV2,TGTGCCAGCAGCGAACGGGGTCTCGATGGCTACACCTTC,CASSERGLDGYTF